This entry is about one T cell receptor (beta chain). The antigen is undetermined. The data derive from a study of shared clonotypes between healthy human individuals. Study observations and caveats: The sole specimen, blood, was sampled, and tissue repertoires likely differ. The four-donor shared clonotypes exceeded non-shared clonotypes in generation probability, with non-shared ones scoring lower.

The CDR3 covers 13 residues. The junction had 5 bases not matched to a gene; V was cut back by 4 bases and J by 3 bases. Germline CDR1 is SQVTM and CDR2 is ANQGSEA. TCRdb's copy holds only in-frame clones and misses some; the assay was immunoSEQ multiplex PCR. The profile shows just under 350,000 clones, less than 85% of them singletons. V is TRBV29-1 and J is TRBJ1-2; 7 bases map to TRBD1. Material for sequencing was memory CD4+ T cells sorted from blood. The subset here: CD45RA-negative fraction. The TCR was taken from a man aged 30 to 39 in good health. The CDR3 spells CSVVKGQDYGYTF. CDR3 sequence (DNA): TGCAGCGTTGTAAAAGGACAGGACTATGGCTACACCTTC.